These 18 T cell receptor beta chains share one sample of origin, sequenced in a study of blood T cell repertoires in COVID-19. Produced via immunoSEQ multiplex PCR; TCRdb's table is partial and in-frame only. The sample lists 200,000 to 250,000 clones, roughly 82% occurring once. Specimen: PBMCs or T cells enriched from blood (not recorded which). Receptor source: a woman in her forties or fifties who had recovered from COVID-19.

This clone has just a few counts. V and J are TRBV2 and TRBJ2-3; 8 nucleotides agree with TRBD2. The germline CDR1 and CDR2 sequences are SNHLY and FYNNEI. The CDR3 sequence is 16 residues long. Germline trimming cut 4 bases from V and 0 bases from J; bases unmatched to any gene: 6. The DNA for the CDR3 is TGTGCCAGCAGTGCGTCCCGGGGGGGTAGCACAGATACGCAGTATTTT. Its protein is CASSASRGGSTDTQYF.

This clone was found once. V is TRBV4-3 and J is TRBJ2-7; possible D gene TRBD2, 6 bases. The germline V gene encodes CDR1 LGHNA and CDR2 YSLEER. The V and J ends lost 8 bases and 7 bases respectively, with 15 bases between them. The CDR3 has 12 amino acids. CDR3 coding DNA: TGCGCCAGCGGCCCTGGAGGGCGGGAGCAGTACTTC. It specifies CASGPGGREQYF.

The genes are TRBV7-2 and TRBJ2-1; 7 bases line up with TRBD2. J gave up 2 bases and V 1 base, and 5 bases lay outside the gene matches. The CDR3 is 16 residues long. Per the germline V gene, CDR1 is SGHTA and CDR2 is FQGNSA. The CDR3 region is CASSLELAKTYNEQFF. The CDR3 DNA sequence: TGTGCCAGCAGCTTAGAACTAGCGAAGACCTACAATGAGCAGTTCTTC.

In this sample, this clone turned up once. The chain employs TRBV6-5 and TRBJ1-1; 7 positions agree with TRBD1. From germline, CDR1 is MNHEY and CDR2 SVGAGI. Unmatched junction bases numbered 9, after V lost 7 bases and J lost 4 bases. The CDR3 sequence is 14 residues long. CDR3 protein: CASTPGGSGTEAFF. The DNA of the CDR3 is TGTGCCAGCACCCCAGGGGGGTCGGGCACTGAAGCTTTCTTT.

The V gene is TRBV6-5, the J gene TRBJ2-5; a weak D match, TRBD2 (7 bases). V gave up 5 bases and J gave up 5 bases, with 15 bases separating them. This CDR3 region has 14 residues. Germline CDR1 reads MNHEY; CDR2 reads SVGAGI. CDR3 sequence reads: CASSTGGLAETQYF. The CDR3 DNA reads as TGTGCCAGCAGTACCGGGGGGCTAGCGGAGACCCAGTACTTC.

Only one count was recorded for this clone. The V gene is TRBV19, the J gene TRBJ1-5, with TRBD1 matching 9 bases. The CDR3 consists of 16 residues. Per the germline V gene, CDR1 is LNHDA and CDR2 is SQIVND (reference sequence). Germline trimming cut 4 bases from V and 1 base from J; bases unmatched to any gene: 5. The CDR3 DNA reads as TGTGCCAGTAGTAGAGGACAGGGGACAAGCAATCAGCCCCAGCATTTT. This translates into CASSRGQGTSNQPQHF.

V gene TRBV5-1 combines with J gene TRBJ1-1; possibly TRBD1 for D (5 bases). The CDR3 runs 15 residues. Germline lookup yields CDR1 SGHRS and CDR2 YFSETQ. V shed 6 bases and J shed 2 bases, with 17 bases lying between them. The DNA of the CDR3 is TGCGCCAGCAACCAATGGACACAGTCCAACACTGAAGCTTTCTTT. Residues: CASNQWTQSNTEAFF.

The genes are TRBV11-2 and TRBJ1-1, with a weak D call TRBD1 (5 bases). CDR1 SGHAT and CDR2 FQNNGV come from the germline V gene. This CDR3 spans 12 amino acids. Trimming removed 3 bases from V and 8 bases from J, with 10 bases in between. CDR3 sequence: CASSLSSGEAFF. In nucleotides, the CDR3 is TGTGCCAGCAGCTTGTCTTCAGGGGAAGCTTTCTTT.

The gene calls are TRBV6-5 and TRBJ1-1; TRBD1 matches at 9 bases. The J segment lost 5 bases and the V segment lost 5 bases, leaving 6 bases of the junction unmatched. The CDR3 is 14 amino acids. Germline V gene sequence: CDR1 MNHEY, CDR2 SVGAGI. The CDR3 is CASSPGQGRTEAFF. CDR3 nucleotide sequence: TGTGCCAGCAGTCCTGGACAGGGGAGGACTGAAGCTTTCTTT.

The V gene is TRBV5-1, the J gene TRBJ2-1; 8 nucleotides align to TRBD1. The J segment lost 5 bases and the V segment lost 0 bases, leaving 4 bases of the junction unmatched. CDR1 is SGHRS and CDR2 is YFSETQ in the germline V gene. The CDR3 consists of 15 residues. The CDR3 region is CASSLETGEDNEQFF. DNA for the CDR3: TGCGCCAGCAGCTTGGAGACAGGGGAGGACAATGAGCAGTTCTTC.

The J gene is TRBJ2-3, the V gene TRBV7-3; TRBD2 matches 12 bases. This CDR3 is built from 15 residues. J gave up 6 bases and V 5 bases, and 6 bases lay outside the gene matches. Germline-derived CDR1 and CDR2 are SGHTA and FQGTGA. CDR3 protein: CASSGPGLAGDTQYF. The DNA for the CDR3 is TGTGCCAGCAGCGGCCCGGGACTAGCGGGCGATACGCAGTATTTT.

The V gene is TRBV7-2, the J gene TRBJ1-2; D may be TRBD1 (5 bases). This CDR3 has 15 residues. From germline, CDR1 is SGHTA and CDR2 FQGNSA. Trimming shortened V by 1 base and J by 4 bases, and 13 bases separated the two germline ends. The CDR3 sequence is CASSLDQGVIYGYTF. CDR3 in DNA: TGTGCCAGCAGCTTAGATCAGGGCGTGATCTATGGCTACACCTTC.

The rearrangement uses TRBV19 and TRBJ2-2, with 9 bases identical to TRBD1. The J segment lost 7 bases and the V segment lost 6 bases, leaving 9 bases of the junction unmatched. CDR3 length equals 15 residues. Germline V lookup: CDR1 LNHDA, CDR2 SQIVND (reference sequence). The DNA for the CDR3 is TGTGCCAGTAGGCCGGGACAGGGTCGGGTCGGGGAGCTGTTTTTT. Amino acids: CASRPGQGRVGELFF.

This chain connects TRBV11-2 to TRBJ1-5; 9 bases agree with TRBD1. This CDR3 has 13 residues. The germline V gene has CDR1 SGHAT and CDR2 FQNNGV. Trimming at V came to 5 bases and at J to 6 bases, leaving 2 bases not matched to a gene. The CDR3: CASSPDRGQPQHF. CDR3 in DNA: TGTGCCAGCAGCCCGGACAGGGGTCAGCCCCAGCATTTT.

This clone was recorded once. The chain uses TRBV5-4 and TRBJ2-7; D remains ambiguous. V lost 1 base and J 3 bases, leaving 8 bases between the germline ends. Germline V gene lookup returns CDR1 SGHNT and CDR2 YYREEE (reference sequence). The CDR3 spans 13 residues. The CDR3 loop is CASSLTPDYEQYF. CDR3 in DNA: TGTGCCAGCAGCTTGACACCCGACTACGAGCAGTACTTC.

V gene TRBV7-2 combines with J gene TRBJ1-5; the D gene is possibly TRBD1 (5 bases). CDR3 length: 14 residues. The ends were cut back, 3 bases at V and 3 bases at J, with 9 bases in the middle. Germline V CDR1 and CDR2: SGHTA, FQGNSA. The CDR3, as DNA: TGTGCCAGCAGCTTGTCAGGGTTCAATCAGCCCCAGCATTTT. It encodes CASSLSGFNQPQHF.

The chain couples TRBV30 to TRBJ1-5, with 7 bases aligning to TRBD1. The CDR3 runs 16 residues. V shed 2 bases and J 0 bases; nucleotides not matched to a gene: 7. Germline V gene sequence: CDR1 GTSNPN, CDR2 SVGIG (reference sequence). CDR3 nucleotides: TGTGCCTGGAGTAGCCGGGACAGCTATAGCAATCAGCCCCAGCATTTT. This encodes CAWSSRDSYSNQPQHF.

This rearrangement joins TRBV9 to TRBJ2-3; the D gene is possibly TRBD2 (6 bases). Germline CDR1 and CDR2: SGDLS and YYNGEE. Trimming cost V 0 bases and J 0 bases, with 11 bases left between them. This CDR3 contains 16 residues. The CDR3 DNA reads TGTGCCAGCAGCGTAGTGACAAGCGGGAGCACAGATACGCAGTATTTT. It yields the protein CASSVVTSGSTDTQYF.